The clone carrying this T cell receptor (beta chain) was observed at least ten times. What it binds is unknown. The CDR3 is 13 amino acids. V lost 8 bases and J lost 4; bases outside the gene matches: 8. Per germline, CDR1 MNHNY and CDR2 SVGAGI (reference sequence). Time point: sample taken at primary tumor resection. Samples were obtained from about 75 donors, all untreated early-stage non-small cell lung cancer patients. Unsorted whole RNA from tumor, nontumor lung or frozen PBMC underwent sequencing. This record comes from a study of spatial heterogeneity in lung cancer. Study in general: Strongly correlated with TCR transcript counts in tumor regions was a T cell module score, which was a transcriptional module score calculated from matched bulk RNA-seq.

TCRdb processed the 5' RACE reads anew with MiXCR; each CDR3 protein has one entry. The repertoire holds 100,000 to 110,000 distinct CDR3 sequences, with roughly 4.5% as singletons. Study-wide results and caveats: Coverage was estimated at roughly 7.2% of tumor T cells for alpha chains and about 13% for beta chains. The study found that expanded intratumoral alpha and beta TCR counts tracked tumor mutation counts.

Sequencing used lung tumor tissue, obtained at surgery. The TCR originated in a male donor with early-stage non-small cell lung cancer. V and J are TRBV6-6 and TRBJ2-7; 7 nucleotides align to TRBD2. The CDR3 loop reads CASEAGVGYEQYF. The CDR3 nucleotides are TGTGCCAGCGAGGCGGGAGTAGGGTACGAGCAGTACTTC.